Listed below are T cell receptor beta chains from one sample, sequenced in a study of blood T cells in healthy people across ages. TCRdb analysed the 5' RACE reads with MiXCR anew, one entry per CDR3 protein. The sample has about 1 million distinct CDR3 sequences, roughly 24% seen once. The sample was also reused in another study, on T cells of mothers and their children.

The specimen was blood. The source is a girl aged 2-10 years in good health. Both conserved end residues are part of each CDR3. D genes are given only for firm matches. Some rows mark clone size as missing; the rest say once, few, many or name a class of expanded clone.

size	V	J	D	DNA	CDR3
few	TRBV11-2	TRBJ2-1	TRBD2	TGTGCCAGCAGCTTCCGGACTAGCGGTACCTACAATGAGCAGTTCTTC	CASSFRTSGTYNEQFF
-	TRBV7-2	TRBJ1-5	TRBD1	TGTGCCAGCAGCTTAGAGGGGGCGGGTGGCAATCAGCCCCAGCATTTT	CASSLEGAGGNQPQHF
few	TRBV11-2	TRBJ1-5	-	TGTGCCAGCAGCTTAGGTCCCGGCAGGGATCAGCCCCAGCATTTT	CASSLGPGRDQPQHF
-	TRBV7-8	TRBJ2-3	TRBD2	TGTGCCAGCAGCCCCGGACTAGCGGGAGCTAATTCAGATACGCAGTATTTT	CASSPGLAGANSDTQYF
-	TRBV6-1	TRBJ2-3	-	TGTGCCAGCAGTGAACAACGTAGGGGAAACACAGATACGCAGTATTTT	CASSEQRRGNTDTQYF
-	TRBV6-1	TRBJ2-5	TRBD1	TGTGCCAGCAGGACAAGACAGGGGGGAGAGACCCAGTACTTC	CASRTRQGGETQYF
-	TRBV6-2/TRBV6-3	TRBJ2-5	TRBD2	TGTGCCAGCAATCCCCCGGGGGGGGACCAGTACTTC	CASNPPGGDQYF
few	TRBV24-1	TRBJ1-1	-	TGTGCCACCAGTGATCCAGGGTTCATCATGAACACTGAAGCTTTCTTT	CATSDPGFIMNTEAFF
-	TRBV5-6	TRBJ2-3	-	TGTGCCAGCAGCTTGGCGCCTAGCTCAGATACGCAGTATTTT	CASSLAPSSDTQYF
few	TRBV7-9	TRBJ2-3	TRBD1	TGTGCCAGCAGCTCCAGGGGGCAAGTAGATACGCAGTATTTT	CASSSRGQVDTQYF
few	TRBV28	TRBJ2-1	-	TGTGCCAGCAAAGATTTCTCTGGCTGGTACAATGAGCAGTTCTTC	CASKDFSGWYNEQFF
-	TRBV25-1	TRBJ2-2	-	TGTGCCAGCAGTGAATCACACAGGACGAACACCGGGGAGCTGTTTTTT	CASSESHRTNTGELFF
-	TRBV4-3	TRBJ2-1	TRBD2	TGCGCCAGCAGCCAGAAGACTAGCGGGGGGATCAATGAGCAGTTCTTC	CASSQKTSGGINEQFF
-	TRBV6-2/TRBV6-3	TRBJ2-7	-	TGTGCCAGCAGCCTCTGGGGCAGCAGATCCTCCTACGAGCAGTACTTC	CASSLWGSRSSYEQYF
-	TRBV12-5	TRBJ2-3	-	TGTACTAGTGTGGCCGGAGATACGCAGTATTTT	CTSVAGDTQYF
-	TRBV6-2/TRBV6-3	TRBJ2-7	-	TGTGCCAGCAGTTACCTTTTAGAAAACTACGAGCAGTACTTC	CASSYLLENYEQYF
-	TRBV4-2	TRBJ2-1	-	TGTACCAGCAGCCAAGAATATGAGGGAGGACTCCACAATGAGCAGTTCTTC	CTSSQEYEGGLHNEQFF
few	TRBV4-3	TRBJ1-3	-	TGCGCCAGCAGCCAAGATTGGTCTCCCGGAAACACCATATATTTT	CASSQDWSPGNTIYF
few	TRBV20-1	TRBJ2-7	TRBD2	TGCAGTGCGCTGACTAGCGATGCCTACGAGCAGTACTTC	CSALTSDAYEQYF
-	TRBV5-1	TRBJ1-2	-	TGCGCCAGCAGCTTGGCCTCGGGGCAGAACTATGGCTACACCTTC	CASSLASGQNYGYTF
-	TRBV28	TRBJ1-1	TRBD1	TGTGCCAGCAGTTTAGAGGGTGGACAGGTCCAGGGTGAAGCTTTCTTT	CASSLEGGQVQGEAFF
-	TRBV28	TRBJ2-7	TRBD1	TGTGCCAGCAGTATTACCGGGACAGGGCCCTCCTACGAGCAGTACTTC	CASSITGTGPSYEQYF
few	TRBV29-1	TRBJ2-7	TRBD1	TGCAGCGTTGTAAGAGGGGGCGGCGAGCAGTACTTC	CSVVRGGGEQYF
-	TRBV6-1	TRBJ1-1	-	TGTGCCAGCAGCGAGGGGACAATACCGATTGAAGCTTTCTTT	CASSEGTIPIEAFF
few	TRBV7-2	TRBJ2-1	TRBD2	TGTGCCAGCAGTACTTCCGGGACTAGCGGGAGGTTAGCGCAGTCCTTC	CASSTSGTSGRLAQSF
few	TRBV6-1	TRBJ2-2	-	TGTGCCGGAGGCATTTTTTCGAACACCGGGGAGCTGTTTTTT	CAGGIFSNTGELFF
few	TRBV4-2	TRBJ2-2	TRBD2	TGTGCCTGCAGCCAAGATACTAGCGGGGGGGCCGGGGAGCTGTTTTTT	CACSQDTSGGAGELFF
few	TRBV11-2	TRBJ2-1	TRBD1	TGTGCCAGCAGAGGGGGCGGAAAAAAATACAATGAGCAGTTCTTC	CASRGGGKKYNEQFF
few	TRBV6-4	TRBJ2-5	TRBD2	TGTGCCAGCAGTGAGAAAGCGGGGGTCCAAGAGACCCAGTACTTC	CASSEKAGVQETQYF
-	TRBV2	TRBJ2-1	TRBD2	TGTGCCAGCAGTGAAGCCCTATCCGCTAGCGGGGCCTACAATGAGCAGTTCTTC	CASSEALSASGAYNEQFF
many	TRBV12-3/TRBV12-4	TRBJ1-5	TRBD1	TGTGCCAGCAGTTTCAGGGGGCGATTCAGCAATCAGCCCCAGCATTTT	CASSFRGRFSNQPQHF
few	TRBV24-1	TRBJ2-1	TRBD1	TGTGCCACCAGTGGAGGGGGACAGATATACAATGAGCAGTTCTTT	CATSGGGQIYNEQFF
-	TRBV24-1	TRBJ2-3	-	TGTGCCGCCAGTGACGACTGGACAGATACGCAGTATTTT	CAASDDWTDTQYF
few	TRBV10-3	TRBJ1-2	-	TGTGCCATCGTCGGGGAAAACGGCTATGGCTACACCTTC	CAIVGENGYGYTF
-	TRBV5-1	TRBJ2-4	-	TGCGCCAGCAAGGGACTCGTTTTAGCCAAAAACATTCAGTACTTC	CASKGLVLAKNIQYF
few	TRBV20-1	TRBJ2-1	-	TGCAGTGCTAGATCATACCAGAGCTCCTACAATGAGCAGTTCTTC	CSARSYQSSYNEQFF
-	TRBV5-1	TRBJ1-1	-	TGCGCCAGCAGCTTGGTACTAACCACTGAAGCTTTCTTT	CASSLVLTTEAFF
-	TRBV3-1	TRBJ2-5	-	TGTGCCAGCAGCCCGATCGGACTCCAAGAGACCCAGTACTTC	CASSPIGLQETQYF
-	TRBV14	TRBJ2-4	-	TGTGCCAGCAGCCAAGGAGTCGGTGATTGGGACATTCAGTACTTC	CASSQGVGDWDIQYF